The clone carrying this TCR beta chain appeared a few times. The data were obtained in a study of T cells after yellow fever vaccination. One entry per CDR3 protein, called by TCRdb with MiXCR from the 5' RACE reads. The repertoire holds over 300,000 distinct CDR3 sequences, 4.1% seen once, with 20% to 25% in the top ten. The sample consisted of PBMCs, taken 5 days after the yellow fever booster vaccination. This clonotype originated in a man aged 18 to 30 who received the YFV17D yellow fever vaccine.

This CDR3 is CASSQEGGGSGNQPQHF. CDR3 nucleotide sequence: TGCGCCAGCAGCCAAGAAGGGGGTGGGTCGGGCAATCAGCCCCAGCATTTT. The chain links TRBV4-1 to TRBJ1-5; possible D gene TRBD1, 6 bases. The V gene lost 0 bases and the J gene lost 2 bases, with 14 bases spanning the gap. CDR1 is MGHRA and CDR2 is YSYEKL in the germline V gene. This CDR3 has 17 amino acids.